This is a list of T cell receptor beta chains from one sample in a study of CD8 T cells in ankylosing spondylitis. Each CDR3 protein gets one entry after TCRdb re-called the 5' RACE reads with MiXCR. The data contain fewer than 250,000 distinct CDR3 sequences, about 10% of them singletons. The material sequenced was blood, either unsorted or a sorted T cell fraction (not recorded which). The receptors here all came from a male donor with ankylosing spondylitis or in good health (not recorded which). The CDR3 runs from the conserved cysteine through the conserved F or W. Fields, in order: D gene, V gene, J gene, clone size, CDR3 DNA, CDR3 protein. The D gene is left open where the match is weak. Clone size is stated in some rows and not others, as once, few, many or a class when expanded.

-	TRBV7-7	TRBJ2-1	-	TGTGCCAGCAGCTTAGGGCCCCACAATGAGCAGTTCTTC	CASSLGPHNEQFF
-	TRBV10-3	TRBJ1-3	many	TGTGCCATCAGTGAGAAGGGCTCTGGAAACACCATATATTTT	CAISEKGSGNTIYF
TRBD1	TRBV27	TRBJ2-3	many	TGTGCCAGCAGTTTGCGGGACAGGTCCCCTTTGCCTGAGGCAGATACGCAGTATTTT	CASSLRDRSPLPEADTQYF
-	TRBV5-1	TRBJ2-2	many	TGCGCCAGCAGCTTGGAAAACGGTAACACCGGGGAGCTGTTTTTT	CASSLENGNTGELFF
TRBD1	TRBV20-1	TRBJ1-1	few	TGCAGTGTCAGGACAGGCGATGGAGCTTTCTTT	CSVRTGDGAFF
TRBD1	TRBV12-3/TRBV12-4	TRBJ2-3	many	TGTGCCAGCAGCTACTACAGGGGCTACACAGATACGCAGTATTTT	CASSYYRGYTDTQYF
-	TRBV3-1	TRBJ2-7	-	TGTGCCAGCAGCCTATTCAGAGGGAACGAGCAGTACTTC	CASSLFRGNEQYF
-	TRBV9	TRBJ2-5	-	TGTGCCAGCAGCATCACACCGAGGACGTACCAAGAGACCCAGTACTTC	CASSITPRTYQETQYF
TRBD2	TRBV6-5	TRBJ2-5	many	TGTGCCAGCAGTTCCGAGCGGGGGGGCGGAGCGGGGACCCAGTACTTC	CASSSERGGGAGTQYF
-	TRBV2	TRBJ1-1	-	TGTGCCAGCAGCGACCCTGTAGCCACTCTCCAATTCTTT	CASSDPVATLQFF
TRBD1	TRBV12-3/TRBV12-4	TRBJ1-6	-	TGTGCCAGCAGCCCCCCGGGACAGTTTATCCCTCTCCACTTT	CASSPPGQFIPLHF
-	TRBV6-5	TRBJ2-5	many	TGTGCCAGCAGTTACGCCAGAGGAGAGACCCAGTACTTC	CASSYARGETQYF
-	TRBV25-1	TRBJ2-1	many	TGTGCCAGCAAGGTGGGGGCCGGGCAGTTCTTC	CASKVGAGQFF
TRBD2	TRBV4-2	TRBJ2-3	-	TGTGCCAGCAGCCTCCTAGCGGGAGAAACAGATACGCAGTATTTT	CASSLLAGETDTQYF
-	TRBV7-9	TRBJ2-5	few	TGTGCCAGCAGCTTAACCCGGACCAACCAAGAGACCCAGTACTTC	CASSLTRTNQETQYF
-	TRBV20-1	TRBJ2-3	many	TGCAGTGCCCAGCCAGGGGGGGATACGCAGTATTTT	CSAQPGGDTQYF
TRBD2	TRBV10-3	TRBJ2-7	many	TGTGCCATCAGAAGCGGGAGTACGAACGAGCAGTACTTC	CAIRSGSTNEQYF
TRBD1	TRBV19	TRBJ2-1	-	TGTGCCAGTAGTGTGGCTGCCATACAGGGGAATGAGCAGTTCTTC	CASSVAAIQGNEQFF
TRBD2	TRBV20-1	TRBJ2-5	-	TGCAGTGCTAGGGTAGCGGGGGGCTCCCAAGAGACCCAGTACTTC	CSARVAGGSQETQYF
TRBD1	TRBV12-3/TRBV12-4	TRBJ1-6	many	TGTGCCAGCAGTTTTGAAGGACAGGGGATAGTCCCCCTCCACTTT	CASSFEGQGIVPLHF
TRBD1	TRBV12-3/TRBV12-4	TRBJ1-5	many	TGTGCCAGCAGTGGGACAGGGAATCAGCCCCAGCATTTT	CASSGTGNQPQHF
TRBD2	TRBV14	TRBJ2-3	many	TGTGCCAGCAGCCCCTGGACTAGCGGGAGTTCGGCAGATACGCAGTATTTT	CASSPWTSGSSADTQYF
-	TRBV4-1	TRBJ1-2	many	TGCGCCAGCAGCCAAGATCGGACTGAGGGATCCGGCTACACCTTC	CASSQDRTEGSGYTF
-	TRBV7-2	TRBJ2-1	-	TGTGCCAGCAGCTTAGATTCTGCTTGGCGTGAGCAGTTCTTC	CASSLDSAWREQFF
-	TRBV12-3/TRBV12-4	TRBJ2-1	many	TGTGCCAGCAGACCCGGGGCAGCATCGAATGAGCAGTTCTTC	CASRPGAASNEQFF
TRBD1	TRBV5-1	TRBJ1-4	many	TGCGCCAGCAGCCCGGGACAGAATAATGAAAAACTGTTTTTT	CASSPGQNNEKLFF
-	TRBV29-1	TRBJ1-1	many	TGCAGCGCTAACAGGGAAGACACTGAAGCTTTCTTT	CSANREDTEAFF
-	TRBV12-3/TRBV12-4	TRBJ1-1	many	TGTGCCAGCAGTTTAGGGTCGGGGGGACTCACTGAAGCTTTCTTT	CASSLGSGGLTEAFF
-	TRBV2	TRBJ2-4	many	TGTGCCAGCAGTGATCACAGAAACATTCAGTACTTC	CASSDHRNIQYF
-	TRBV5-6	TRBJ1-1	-	TGTGCCAGCAGCTTGACAGGGTACACTGAAGCTTTCTTT	CASSLTGYTEAFF
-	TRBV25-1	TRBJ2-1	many	TGTGCCAGCAGCCGAGGAGGATCCCATGAGCAGTTCTTC	CASSRGGSHEQFF
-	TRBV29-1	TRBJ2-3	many	TGCAGCGTAGCACCGGGGCAAAGGACAGATACGCAGTATTTT	CSVAPGQRTDTQYF
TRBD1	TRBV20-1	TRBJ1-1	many	TGCAGTGCTGGTCCCGGGACAGGGTTAAACACTGAAGCTTTCTTT	CSAGPGTGLNTEAFF
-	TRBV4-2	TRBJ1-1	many	TGTGCCAGCAGCCGGGTGAGTTTTCAGAGTTGGACAGCCCATGAAGCTTTCTTT	CASSRVSFQSWTAHEAFF
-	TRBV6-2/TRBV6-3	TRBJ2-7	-	TGTGCCAGCAGTTACTCGACAGCCTCAAGGTACTTC	CASSYSTASRYF
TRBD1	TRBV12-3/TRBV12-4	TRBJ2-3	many	TGTGCCAGCAGGTCGGGACAGGTTAGCACGAATACGCAGTATTTT	CASRSGQVSTNTQYF
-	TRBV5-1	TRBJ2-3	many	TGCGCCAGCAGCTTCGAGGGGGGGCACAATACGCAGTATTTT	CASSFEGGHNTQYF
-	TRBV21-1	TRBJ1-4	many	TGTGCCAGCAGCGGGTACAGCAATGAAAAACTGTTTTTT	CASSGYSNEKLFF
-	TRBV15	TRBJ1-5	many	TGTGCCACCAGCAGAGACAGCAGAGTTGATCAGCCCCAGCATTTT	CATSRDSRVDQPQHF
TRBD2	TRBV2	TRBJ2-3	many	TGTGCCAGCAGTGGGGGTAGCGGGGACACAGATACGCAGTATTTT	CASSGGSGDTDTQYF
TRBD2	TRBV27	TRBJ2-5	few	TGTGCCAGCAGGCCCCTAGCGGGAGGGCCGGTGGGGACCCAGTACTTC	CASRPLAGGPVGTQYF
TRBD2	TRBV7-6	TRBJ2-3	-	TGTGCCAGCAGCTCGGGACTAGCGTTCACAGATACGCAGTATTTT	CASSSGLAFTDTQYF
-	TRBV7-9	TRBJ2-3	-	TGTGCCAGCAGATGGATCAAAGGGGGACGCACAGATACGCAGTATTTT	CASRWIKGGRTDTQYF
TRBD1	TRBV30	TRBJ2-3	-	TGTGCCTGGAGTGATGATCAGGGGGCAAGAGATACGCAGTATTTT	CAWSDDQGARDTQYF
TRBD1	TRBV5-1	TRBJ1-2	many	TGCGCCAGCAGCTTGGAGACAGGGTATGGCTACACCTTC	CASSLETGYGYTF
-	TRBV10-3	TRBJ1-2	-	TGTGCCATCAGTGAGTCGGAGGGCGGCTTCTATGGCTACACCTTC	CAISESEGGFYGYTF
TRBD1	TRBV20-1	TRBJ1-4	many	TGCAGTGCTCGGGGGACAGGGGGAAAGACTAATGAAAAACTGTTTTTT	CSARGTGGKTNEKLFF
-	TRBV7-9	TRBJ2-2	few	TGTGCCAGCAGCTTAAAAATGACAGGCAACACCGGGGAGCTGTTTTTT	CASSLKMTGNTGELFF
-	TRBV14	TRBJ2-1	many	TGTGCCAGCAGCCGAACTACGGACTGGCGCAAGGACTCCTACAATGAGCAGTTCTTC	CASSRTTDWRKDSYNEQFF